The rows below give T cell receptor beta chains drawn from one sample of a study of CXCR3-negative and CXCR3-positive naive CD8 T cells. One entry per CDR3 protein, without DNA, is what TCRdb gives after re-calling the 5' RACE reads. The data show 5,000 to 6,500 distinct CDR3 sequences, and the top ten clones hold over 1.1%. The specimen sequenced was naive CXCR3+ CD8+ T cells from blood. These receptors were obtained from a human donor in good health. Some clones in this sample may be carry-over from other donors' samples. The CDR3 runs from the conserved cysteine through the conserved F or W. Expanded clones get a size class; other rows say once, few or many, or leave the size out.

length	size	V	J	CDR3
12	medium-sized	TRBV29-1	TRBJ2-1	CSVEFGSNEQFF
19	-	TRBV7-9	TRBJ1-3	CASSRTSDVAYHLGNTIYF
14	-	TRBV29-1	TRBJ1-1	CSESGQGNWAEAFF
15	medium-sized	TRBV6-5	TRBJ2-5	CASSYADLALETQYF
14	-	TRBV11-1	TRBJ1-1	CASSPGGMNTEAFF
13	medium-sized	TRBV28	TRBJ2-5	CASSRDPEETQYF
17	medium-sized	TRBV18	TRBJ2-1	CASSPDRGSLPYNEQFF
16	medium-sized	TRBV5-1	TRBJ2-1	CASSFSGKSSYNEQFF
15	-	TRBV20-1	TRBJ2-5	CSARDPTSPQETQYF
14	-	TRBV29-1	TRBJ2-1	CSSKGPLSYNEQFF
12	medium-sized	TRBV19	TRBJ2-5	CASSSGAQTQYF
17	medium-sized	TRBV11-2	TRBJ2-1	CASSLDPGLADYNEQFF
14	medium-sized	TRBV25-1	TRBJ2-3	CASSEGRGPDTQYF
17	-	TRBV29-1	TRBJ2-3	CSVEDPATGGRTDTQYF
18	-	TRBV5-1	TRBJ2-1	CASSLAGGGRDLYNEQFF
14	-	TRBV6-1	TRBJ1-1	CASSYPGAVTEAFF
16	medium-sized	TRBV7-2	TRBJ1-2	CASSLAPGWDEDGYTF
13	medium-sized	TRBV9	TRBJ2-1	CASSLAGDNEQFF
14	-	TRBV6-2/TRBV6-3	TRBJ1-4	CASSFDRGEEKLFF
14	medium-sized	TRBV7-3	TRBJ2-1	CASRTSGGYNEQFF
14	medium-sized	TRBV11-2	TRBJ2-1	CASSDGRRYNEQFF
15	medium-sized	TRBV29-1	TRBJ2-1	CSVSRDTPRGGEQFF